Given below is one T cell receptor (beta chain) in context. Between the trimmed V and J ends, which lost 4 bases and 1 base, there was a span of 11 bases. CDR1 and CDR2 from the germline V gene are SGHRS and YFSETQ. The CDR3 loop spans 14 amino acids. Library preparation (for TCRbeta) was performed with unique molecular identifiers. Each CDR3 protein is one row after TCRdb ran MiXCR on the PCR reads. The table lists 70,000 to 95,000 distinct CDR3 sequences, less than 20% of them singletons. The data were taken from a study of T-cell reconstitution after alpha-beta-depleted transplantation in children.

This clonotype was sampled from a male patient aged 2-15 years who had a stem cell transplant for acute lymphoblastic leukemia, so the T cells may come from the graft donor. The V call is TRBV5-1, the J call TRBJ1-1; D possibly corresponds to TRBD1 (5 bases). This sample comprised PBMCs, mostly from graft donor cells, obtained 180 days after TCRalphabeta/CD19-depleted stem cell transplant. CDR3 sequence reads: CASSRQSKNTEAFF. The CDR3 nucleotides read TGCGCCAGCAGCCGACAGTCGAAGAACACTGAAGCTTTCTTT.